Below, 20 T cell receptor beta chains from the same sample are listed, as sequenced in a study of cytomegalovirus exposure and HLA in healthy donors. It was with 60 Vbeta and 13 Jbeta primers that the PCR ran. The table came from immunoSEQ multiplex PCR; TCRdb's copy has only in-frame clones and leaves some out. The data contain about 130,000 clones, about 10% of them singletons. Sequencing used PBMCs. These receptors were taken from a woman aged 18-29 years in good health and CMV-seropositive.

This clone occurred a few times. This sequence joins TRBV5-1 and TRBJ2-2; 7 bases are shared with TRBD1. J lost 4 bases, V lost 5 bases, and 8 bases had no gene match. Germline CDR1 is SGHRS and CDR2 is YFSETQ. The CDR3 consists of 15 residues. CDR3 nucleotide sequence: TGCGCCAGCAGGGGGACCGGACAGGTCACCGGGGAGCTGTTTTTT. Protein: CASRGTGQVTGELFF.

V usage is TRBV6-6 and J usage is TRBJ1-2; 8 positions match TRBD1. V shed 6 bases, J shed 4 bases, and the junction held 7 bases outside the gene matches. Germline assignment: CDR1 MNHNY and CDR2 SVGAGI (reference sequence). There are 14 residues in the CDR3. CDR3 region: CASRFGQGRYGYTF. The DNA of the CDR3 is TGTGCCAGCAGGTTCGGACAGGGACGCTATGGCTACACCTTC.

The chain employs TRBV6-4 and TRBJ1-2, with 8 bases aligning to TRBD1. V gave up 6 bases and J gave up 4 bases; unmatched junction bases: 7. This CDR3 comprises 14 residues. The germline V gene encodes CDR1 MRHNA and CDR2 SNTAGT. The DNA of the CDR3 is TGTGCCAGCAGCCCCACCGGGACAGGCTATGGCTACACCTTC. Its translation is CASSPTGTGYGYTF.

The DNA of the CDR3 is TGTGCCATCAGTGAAAGGAAGGGAGTAGATACGCAGTATTTT. Translated, it gives CAISERKGVDTQYF. The chain carries TRBV10-3 and TRBJ2-3, with D possibly TRBD2 on 5 matching bases. Between the trimmed V and J ends, which lost 3 bases and 5 bases, there was a span of 12 bases. This CDR3 region has 14 residues. CDR1 ENHRY and CDR2 SYGVKD come from the germline V gene.

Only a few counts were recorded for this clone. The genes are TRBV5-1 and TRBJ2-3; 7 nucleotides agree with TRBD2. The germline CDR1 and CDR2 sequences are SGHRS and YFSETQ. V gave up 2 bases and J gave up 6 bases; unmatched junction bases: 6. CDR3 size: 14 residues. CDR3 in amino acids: CASSLWRERDTQYF. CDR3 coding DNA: TGCGCCAGCAGCTTATGGCGGGAGAGGGATACGCAGTATTTT.

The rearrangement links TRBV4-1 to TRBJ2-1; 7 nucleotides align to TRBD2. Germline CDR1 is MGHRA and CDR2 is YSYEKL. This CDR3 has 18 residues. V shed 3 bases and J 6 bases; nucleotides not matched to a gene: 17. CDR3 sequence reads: CASSQRSSGVLRFNEQFF. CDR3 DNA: TGCGCCAGCAGCCAGAGGTCTAGCGGAGTTCTACGATTCAATGAGCAGTTCTTC.

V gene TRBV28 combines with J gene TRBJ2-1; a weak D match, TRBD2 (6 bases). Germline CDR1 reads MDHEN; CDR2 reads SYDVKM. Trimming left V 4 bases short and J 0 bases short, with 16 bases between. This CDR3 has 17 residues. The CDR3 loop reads CASSSQGGPSSYNEQFF. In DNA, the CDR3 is TGTGCCAGCAGTTCTCAGGGAGGCCCCAGCTCCTACAATGAGCAGTTCTTC.

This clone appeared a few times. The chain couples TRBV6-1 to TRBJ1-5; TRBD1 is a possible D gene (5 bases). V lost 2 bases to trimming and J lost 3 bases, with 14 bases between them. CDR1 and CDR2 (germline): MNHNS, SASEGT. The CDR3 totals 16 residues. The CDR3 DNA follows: TGTGCCAGCAGTGAAAAGCCGGGGGACTTCAATCAGCCCCAGCATTTT. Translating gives CASSEKPGDFNQPQHF.

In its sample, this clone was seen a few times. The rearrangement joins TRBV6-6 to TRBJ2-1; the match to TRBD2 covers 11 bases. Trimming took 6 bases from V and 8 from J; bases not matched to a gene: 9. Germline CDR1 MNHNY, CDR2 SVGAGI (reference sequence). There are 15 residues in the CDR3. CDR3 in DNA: TGTGCCAGCAGGCGAACTAGCGGGAGCAACTATGAGCAGTTCTTC. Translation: CASRRTSGSNYEQFF.

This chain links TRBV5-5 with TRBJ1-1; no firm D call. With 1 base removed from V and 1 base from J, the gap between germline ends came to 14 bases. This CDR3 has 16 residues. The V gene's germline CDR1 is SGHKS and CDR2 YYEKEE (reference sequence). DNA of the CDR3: TGTGCCAGCAGCTTGTTGTCAGGAGGAACGAACACTGAAGCTTTCTTT. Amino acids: CASSLLSGGTNTEAFF.

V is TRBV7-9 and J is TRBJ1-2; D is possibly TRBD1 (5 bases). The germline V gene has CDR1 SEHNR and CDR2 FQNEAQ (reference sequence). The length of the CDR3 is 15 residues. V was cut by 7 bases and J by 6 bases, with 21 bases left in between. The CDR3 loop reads CASILTGASSDGYTF. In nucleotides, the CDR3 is TGTGCCAGCATCCTAACAGGCGCCTCTTCGGATGGCTACACCTTC.

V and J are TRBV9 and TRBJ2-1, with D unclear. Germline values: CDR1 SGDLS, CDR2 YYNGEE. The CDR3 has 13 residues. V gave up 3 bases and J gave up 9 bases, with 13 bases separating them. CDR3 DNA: TGTGCCAGCAGCGCCTCGAGTATTACTGAGCAGTTCTTC. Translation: CASSASSITEQFF.

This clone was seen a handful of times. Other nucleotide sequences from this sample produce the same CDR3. The CDR3, as DNA: TGTGCCAGCAGTTTAGTCCAGGGCAATGAGCAGTTCTTC. It specifies CASSLVQGNEQFF. V usage is TRBV27 and J usage is TRBJ2-1; possibly TRBD1 for D (5 bases). The V gene lost 2 bases and the J gene lost 6 bases, with 8 bases spanning the gap. Germline CDR1 reads MNHEY; CDR2 reads SMNVEV (reference sequence). This CDR3 comprises 13 residues.

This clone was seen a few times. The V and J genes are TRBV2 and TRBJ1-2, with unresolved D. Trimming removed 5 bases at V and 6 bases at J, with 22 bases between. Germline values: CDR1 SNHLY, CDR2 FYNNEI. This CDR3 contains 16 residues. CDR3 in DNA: TGTGCCAGCAGTCCGACTATTATGGACTATAAGGATGGCTACACCTTC. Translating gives CASSPTIMDYKDGYTF.

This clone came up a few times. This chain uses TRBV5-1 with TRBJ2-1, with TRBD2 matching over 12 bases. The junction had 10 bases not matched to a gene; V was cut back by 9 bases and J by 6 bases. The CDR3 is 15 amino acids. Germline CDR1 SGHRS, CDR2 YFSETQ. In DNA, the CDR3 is TGCGCCACCGTTCCACTAGCGGGAGGTACCAATGAGCAGTTCTTC. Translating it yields CATVPLAGGTNEQFF.

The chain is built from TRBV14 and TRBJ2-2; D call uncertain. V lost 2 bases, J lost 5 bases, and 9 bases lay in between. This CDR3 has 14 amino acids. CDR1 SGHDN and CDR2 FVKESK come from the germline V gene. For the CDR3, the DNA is TGTGCCAGCAGCCAATGGGCCTTTACCGGGGAGCTGTTTTTT. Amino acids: CASSQWAFTGELFF. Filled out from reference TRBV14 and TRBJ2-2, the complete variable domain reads EAGVTQFPSHSVIEKGQTVTLRCDPISGHDNLYWYRRVMGKEIKFLLHFVKESKQDESGMPNNRFLAERTGGTYSTLKVQPAELEDSGVYFCASSQWAFTGELFFGEGSRLTVL.

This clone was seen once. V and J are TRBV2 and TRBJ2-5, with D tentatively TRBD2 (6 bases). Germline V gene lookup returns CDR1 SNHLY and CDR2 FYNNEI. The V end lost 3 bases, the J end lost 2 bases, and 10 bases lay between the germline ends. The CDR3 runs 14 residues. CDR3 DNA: TGTGCCAGCAGTGAGGTAGCGGAACAAGAGACCCAGTACTTC. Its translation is CASSEVAEQETQYF.

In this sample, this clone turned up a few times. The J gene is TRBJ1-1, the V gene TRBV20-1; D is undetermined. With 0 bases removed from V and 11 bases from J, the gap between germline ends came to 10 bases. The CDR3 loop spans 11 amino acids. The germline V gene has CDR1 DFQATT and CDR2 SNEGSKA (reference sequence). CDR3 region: CSARDSPGAFF. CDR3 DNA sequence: TGCAGTGCTAGAGATAGCCCGGGGGCTTTCTTT.

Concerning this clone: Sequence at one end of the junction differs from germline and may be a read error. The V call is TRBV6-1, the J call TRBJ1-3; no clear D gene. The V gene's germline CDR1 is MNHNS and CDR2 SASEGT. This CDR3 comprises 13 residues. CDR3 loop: CATREEAGNAIYF. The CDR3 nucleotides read TGTGCCACTCGAGAGGAGGCTGGAAACGCCATATATTTT.

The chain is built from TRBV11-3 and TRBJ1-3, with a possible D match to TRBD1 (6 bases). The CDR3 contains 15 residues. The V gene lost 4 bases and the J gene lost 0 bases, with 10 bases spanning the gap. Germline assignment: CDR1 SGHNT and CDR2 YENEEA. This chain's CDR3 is CASSSQGSSGNTIYF. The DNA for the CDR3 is TGTGCCAGCAGCTCACAGGGATCCTCTGGAAACACCATATATTTT.